This paragraph reports one T cell receptor beta chain. These data are taken from a study of PD-1 blockade in classical Hodgkin lymphoma. After autologous stem cell transplantation all patients relapsed, and prior brentuximab vedotin exposure differed between cohorts. The CDR3 sequence is 13 residues long. CDR1 is MNHNS and CDR2 is SASEGT in the germline V gene. The germline V and J ends were trimmed by 2 bases and 0 bases, with 4 bases remaining between them. Clones were read by immunoSEQ multiplex PCR, and TCRdb kept only the in-frame ones, dropping some. The sample records around 15,000 clones, about 66% being singletons.

The chain recombines TRBV6-1 with TRBJ1-1; no clear D. Sample: peripheral blood mononuclear cells (PBMCs), taken before the second cycle of nivolumab. The TCR comes from a human donor with classical Hodgkin lymphoma. The CDR3 nucleotides read TGTGCCAGCAGTGAATGGATGAACACTGAAGCTTTCTTT. Translated, it gives CASSEWMNTEAFF.